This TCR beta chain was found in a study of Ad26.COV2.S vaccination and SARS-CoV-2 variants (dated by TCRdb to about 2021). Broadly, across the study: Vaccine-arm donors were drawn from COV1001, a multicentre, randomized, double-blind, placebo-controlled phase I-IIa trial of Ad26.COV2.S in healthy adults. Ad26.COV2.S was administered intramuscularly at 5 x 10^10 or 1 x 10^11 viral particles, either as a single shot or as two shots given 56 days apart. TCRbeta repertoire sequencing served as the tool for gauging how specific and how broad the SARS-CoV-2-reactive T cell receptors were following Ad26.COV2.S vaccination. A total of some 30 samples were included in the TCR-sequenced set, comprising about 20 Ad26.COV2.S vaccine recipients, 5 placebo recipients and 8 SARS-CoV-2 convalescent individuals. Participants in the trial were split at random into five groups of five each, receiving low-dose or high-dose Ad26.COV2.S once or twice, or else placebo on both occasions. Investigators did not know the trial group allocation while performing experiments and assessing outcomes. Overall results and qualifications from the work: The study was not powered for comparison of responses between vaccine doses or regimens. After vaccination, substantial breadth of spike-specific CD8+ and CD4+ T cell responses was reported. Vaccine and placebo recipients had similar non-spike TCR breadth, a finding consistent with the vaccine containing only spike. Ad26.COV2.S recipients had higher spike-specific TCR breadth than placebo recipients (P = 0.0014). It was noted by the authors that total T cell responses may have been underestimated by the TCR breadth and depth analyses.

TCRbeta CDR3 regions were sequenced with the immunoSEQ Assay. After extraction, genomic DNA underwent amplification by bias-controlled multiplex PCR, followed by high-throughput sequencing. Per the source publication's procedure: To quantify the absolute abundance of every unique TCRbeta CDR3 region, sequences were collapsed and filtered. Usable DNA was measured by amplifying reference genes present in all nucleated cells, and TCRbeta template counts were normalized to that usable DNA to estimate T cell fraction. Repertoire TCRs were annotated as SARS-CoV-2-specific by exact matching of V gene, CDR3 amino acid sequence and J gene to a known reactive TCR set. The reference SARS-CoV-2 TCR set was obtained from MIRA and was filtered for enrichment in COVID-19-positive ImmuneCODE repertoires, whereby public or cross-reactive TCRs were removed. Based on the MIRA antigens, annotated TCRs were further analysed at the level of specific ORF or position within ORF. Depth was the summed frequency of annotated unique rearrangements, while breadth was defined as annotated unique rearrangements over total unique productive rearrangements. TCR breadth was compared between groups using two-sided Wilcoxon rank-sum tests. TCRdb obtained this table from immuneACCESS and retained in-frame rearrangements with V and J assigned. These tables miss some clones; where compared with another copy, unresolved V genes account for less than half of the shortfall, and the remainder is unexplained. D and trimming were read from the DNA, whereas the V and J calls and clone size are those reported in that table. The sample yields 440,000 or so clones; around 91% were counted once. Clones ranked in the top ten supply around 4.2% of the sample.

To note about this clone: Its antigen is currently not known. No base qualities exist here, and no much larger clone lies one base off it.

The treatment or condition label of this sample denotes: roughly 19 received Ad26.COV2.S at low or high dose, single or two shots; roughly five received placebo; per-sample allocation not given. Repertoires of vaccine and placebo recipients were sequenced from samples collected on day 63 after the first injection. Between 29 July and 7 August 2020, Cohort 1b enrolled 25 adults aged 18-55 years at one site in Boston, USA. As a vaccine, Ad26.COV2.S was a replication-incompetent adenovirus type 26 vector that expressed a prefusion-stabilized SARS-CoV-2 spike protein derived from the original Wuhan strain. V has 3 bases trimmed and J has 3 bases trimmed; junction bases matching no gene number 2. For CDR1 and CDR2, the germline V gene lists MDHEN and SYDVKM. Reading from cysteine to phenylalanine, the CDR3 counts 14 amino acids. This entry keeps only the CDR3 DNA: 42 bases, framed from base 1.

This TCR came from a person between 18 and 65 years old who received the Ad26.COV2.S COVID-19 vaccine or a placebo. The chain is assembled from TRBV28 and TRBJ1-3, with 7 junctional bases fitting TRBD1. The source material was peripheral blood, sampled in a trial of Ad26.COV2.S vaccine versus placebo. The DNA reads TGTGCCAGCAGTTTTTCAGGGGGTGGAAACACCATATATTTT. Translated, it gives CASSFSGGGNTIYF.